This T cell receptor beta chain comes out of a study of blood T cell repertoires in COVID-19. This clone appeared a single time. Clones were read by immunoSEQ multiplex PCR, and TCRdb kept only the in-frame ones, dropping some. The data show about 250,000 clones, about 87% seen once. The CDR3 length is 17 residues. Germline values: CDR1 SGHTA, CDR2 FQGNSA. V was cut by 0 bases and J by 2 bases, with 14 bases left in between. This chain connects TRBV7-2 to TRBJ2-1; possibly TRBD2 for D (5 bases). The sequence was obtained from a woman in her forties or fifties who had recovered from COVID-19. The specimen was PBMCs or T cells enriched from blood (not recorded which). The CDR3: CASSLAPGSVTYNEQFF. The DNA for the CDR3 is TGTGCCAGCAGCTTAGCGCCGGGTAGCGTGACCTACAATGAGCAGTTCTTC.